The entry that follows covers one T cell receptor beta chain sequence. The antigen remains unidentified. In the PCR, 60 Vbeta and 13 Jbeta primers were used. The method was immunoSEQ multiplex PCR; TCRdb's version includes in-frame clones alone and lacks a portion of them. The sample has approximately 190,000 clones; roughly 80% are singletons. Trimming cost V 6 bases and J 4 bases, with 20 bases left between them. The germline V gene encodes CDR1 KGHSH and CDR2 LQKENI. CDR3 size: 16 residues. This specimen comes from a study of cytomegalovirus exposure and HLA in healthy donors. Study context: HLA-typed donors were the source of tens of millions of unique TCRs held in an early data release.

Study results and caveats: CMV serostatus was the only immune exposure information that was available.

The rearrangement joins TRBV18 to TRBJ2-3, with D possibly TRBD2 on 6 matching bases. The specimen was PBMCs. This TCR was recovered from a woman in her late teens or twenties in good health and CMV-seronegative. In DNA form, the CDR3 reads TGTGCCAGCTCGCCAATTAGCGGCCCTGGGGCAGATACGCAGTATTTT. This codes for CASSPISGPGADTQYF.